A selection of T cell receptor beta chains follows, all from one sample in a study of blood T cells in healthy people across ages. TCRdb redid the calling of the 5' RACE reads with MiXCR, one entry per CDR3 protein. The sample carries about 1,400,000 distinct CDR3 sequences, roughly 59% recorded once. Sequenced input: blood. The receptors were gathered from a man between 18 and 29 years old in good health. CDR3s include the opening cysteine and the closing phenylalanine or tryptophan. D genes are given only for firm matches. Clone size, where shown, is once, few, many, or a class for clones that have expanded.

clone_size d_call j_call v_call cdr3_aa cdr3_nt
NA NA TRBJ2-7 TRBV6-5 CASSYDDRREQYF TGTGCCAGCAGTTACGATGACAGGCGAGAGCAGTACTTC
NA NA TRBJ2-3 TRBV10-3 CAISEGRRGTDTQYF TGTGCCATCAGTGAGGGGCGTAGAGGCACAGATACGCAGTATTTT
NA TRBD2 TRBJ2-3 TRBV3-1 CASSQPTSGVGDTQYF TGTGCCAGCAGCCAACCAACTAGCGGGGTTGGAGATACGCAGTATTTT
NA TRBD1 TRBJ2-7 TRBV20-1 CSAEDRVSSYEQYF TGCAGTGCTGAAGACAGGGTTAGCTCCTACGAGCAGTACTTC
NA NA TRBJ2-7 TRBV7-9 CASRLAGYEQYF TGTGCCAGCAGACTAGCAGGTTACGAGCAGTACTTC
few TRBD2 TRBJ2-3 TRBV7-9 CASSQRGLASTDTQYF TGTGCCAGCAGCCAGCGGGGACTAGCGAGCACAGATACGCAGTATTTT
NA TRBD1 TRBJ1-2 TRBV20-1 CSARDPQGAIVGGYTF TGCAGTGCTAGAGACCCGCAGGGGGCCATCGTCGGTGGCTACACCTTC
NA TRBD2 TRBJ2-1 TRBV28 CASSPFGTSLPPYNEQFF TGTGCCAGCAGTCCGTTTGGGACTAGCCTTCCCCCTTACAATGAGCAGTTCTTC
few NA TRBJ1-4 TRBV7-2 CASSGRTVLNEKLFF TGTGCCAGCAGCGGAAGGACGGTGTTAAATGAAAAACTGTTTTTT
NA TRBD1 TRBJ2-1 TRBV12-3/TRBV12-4 CASSMGQGTYNEQFF TGTGCCAGCAGTATGGGACAGGGGACCTACAATGAGCAGTTCTTC
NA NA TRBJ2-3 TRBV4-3 CASSQRRRSADTQYF TGCGCCAGCAGCCAAAGGCGCCGGAGTGCAGATACGCAGTATTTT
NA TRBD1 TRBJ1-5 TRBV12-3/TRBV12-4 CASKPGQFSNQPQHF TGTGCCAGCAAGCCGGGACAGTTTAGCAATCAGCCCCAGCATTTT
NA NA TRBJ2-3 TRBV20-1 CSAGGAGDTQYF TGCAGTGCTGGGGGTGCGGGAGATACGCAGTATTTT
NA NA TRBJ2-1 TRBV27 CASSFISSSYNEQFF TGTGCCAGCAGTTTCATCTCCAGCTCCTACAATGAGCAGTTCTTC
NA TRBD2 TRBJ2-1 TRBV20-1 CSARDRASGGATEQFF TGCAGTGCTAGAGATCGGGCTAGCGGGGGGGCCACTGAGCAGTTCTTC
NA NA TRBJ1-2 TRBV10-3 CAINDEYSYGYTF TGTGCCATCAACGACGAGTATTCCTATGGCTACACCTTC
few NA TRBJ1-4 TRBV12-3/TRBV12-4 CASSMTATNEKLFF TGTGCCAGCAGTATGACAGCAACTAATGAAAAACTGTTTTTT
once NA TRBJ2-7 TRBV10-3 CAVQPGKGDEQYF TGTGCCGTCCAGCCCGGGAAGGGGGACGAGCAGTACTTC
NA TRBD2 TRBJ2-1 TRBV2 CASSVPTLRLADYNEQFF TGTGCCAGCAGCGTTCCAACTCTTAGACTAGCGGACTACAATGAGCAGTTCTTC
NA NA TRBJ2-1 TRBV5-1 CASSSITDYNEQFF TGCGCCAGCAGCTCTATCACCGATTACAATGAGCAGTTCTTC